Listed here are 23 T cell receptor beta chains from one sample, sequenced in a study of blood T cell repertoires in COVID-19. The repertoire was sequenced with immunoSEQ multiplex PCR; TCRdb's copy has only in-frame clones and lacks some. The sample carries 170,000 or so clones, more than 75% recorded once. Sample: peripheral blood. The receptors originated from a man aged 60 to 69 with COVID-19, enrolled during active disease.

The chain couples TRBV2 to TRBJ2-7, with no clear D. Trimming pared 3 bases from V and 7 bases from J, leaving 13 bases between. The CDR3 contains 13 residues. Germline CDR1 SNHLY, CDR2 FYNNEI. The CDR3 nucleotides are TGTGCCAGCAGTGAGGCCCTTCTGCCTGAGCAGTACTTC. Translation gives CASSEALLPEQYF.

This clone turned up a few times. The CDR3 sequence: CASSPETGWGQPQHF. The CDR3 DNA follows: TGTGCCAGTAGTCCCGAGACGGGGTGGGGACAGCCCCAGCATTTT. The V gene is TRBV19, the J gene TRBJ1-5; D gene unclear. The CDR3 spans 15 residues. Trimming took 5 bases from V and 7 from J, leaving 18 bases between them. Per germline, CDR1 LNHDA and CDR2 SQIVND (reference sequence).

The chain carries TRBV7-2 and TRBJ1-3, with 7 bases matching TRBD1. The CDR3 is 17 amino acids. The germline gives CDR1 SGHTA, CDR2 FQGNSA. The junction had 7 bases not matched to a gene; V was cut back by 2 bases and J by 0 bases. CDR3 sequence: CASSLRGDSFSGNTIYF. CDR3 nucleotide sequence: TGTGCCAGCAGCTTAAGAGGGGACAGCTTCTCTGGAAACACCATATATTTT.

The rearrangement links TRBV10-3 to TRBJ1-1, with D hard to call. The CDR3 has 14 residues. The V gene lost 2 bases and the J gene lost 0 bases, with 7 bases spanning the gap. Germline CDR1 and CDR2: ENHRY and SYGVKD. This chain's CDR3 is CAISEGAMNTEAFF. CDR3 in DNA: TGTGCCATCAGTGAGGGAGCCATGAACACTGAAGCTTTCTTT.

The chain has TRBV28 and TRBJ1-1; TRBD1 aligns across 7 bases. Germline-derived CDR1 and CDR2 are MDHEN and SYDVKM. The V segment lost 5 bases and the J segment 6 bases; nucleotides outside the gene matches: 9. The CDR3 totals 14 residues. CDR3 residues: CASSLIAGTAEAFF. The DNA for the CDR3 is TGTGCCAGCAGTCTAATAGCTGGGACAGCTGAAGCTTTCTTT.

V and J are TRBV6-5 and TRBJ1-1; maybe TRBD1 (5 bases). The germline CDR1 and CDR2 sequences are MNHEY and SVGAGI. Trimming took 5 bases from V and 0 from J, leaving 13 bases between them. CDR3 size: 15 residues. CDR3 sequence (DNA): TGTGCCAGCAGTCTGACAGACAGAATGAACACTGAAGCTTTCTTT. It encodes CASSLTDRMNTEAFF.

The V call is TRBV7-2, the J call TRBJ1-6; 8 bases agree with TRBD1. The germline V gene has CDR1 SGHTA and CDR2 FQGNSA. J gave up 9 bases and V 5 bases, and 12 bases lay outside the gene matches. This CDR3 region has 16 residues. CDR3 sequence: CASSPVRGQGGSPLHF. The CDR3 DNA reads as TGTGCCAGCAGCCCAGTCCGAGGACAGGGAGGTTCACCCCTCCACTTT. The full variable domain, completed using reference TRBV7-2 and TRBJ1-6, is GAGVSQSPSNKVTEKGKDVELRCDPISGHTALYWYRQSLGQGLEFLIYFQGNSAPDKSGLPSDRFSAERTGGSVSTLTIQRTQQEDSAVYLCASSPVRGQGGSPLHFGNGTRLTVT.

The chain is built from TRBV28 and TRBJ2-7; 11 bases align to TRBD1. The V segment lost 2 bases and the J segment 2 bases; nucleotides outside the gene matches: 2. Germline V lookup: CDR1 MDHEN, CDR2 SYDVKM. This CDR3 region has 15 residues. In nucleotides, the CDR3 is TGTGCCAGCAGTTTAAGGACAGGGGGCGCCTACGAGCAGTACTTC. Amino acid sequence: CASSLRTGGAYEQYF.

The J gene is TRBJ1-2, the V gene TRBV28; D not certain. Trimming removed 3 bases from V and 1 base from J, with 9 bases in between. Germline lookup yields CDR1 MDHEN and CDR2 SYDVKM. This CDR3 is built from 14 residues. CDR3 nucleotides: TGTGCCAGCAGTTTCCCCAGAGGTAACTATGGCTACACCTTC. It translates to CASSFPRGNYGYTF.

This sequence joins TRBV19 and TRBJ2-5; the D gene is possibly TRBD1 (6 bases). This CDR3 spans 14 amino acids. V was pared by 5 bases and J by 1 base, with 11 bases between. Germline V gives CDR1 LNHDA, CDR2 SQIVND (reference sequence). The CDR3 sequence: CASSVGQSQETQYF. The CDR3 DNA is TGTGCCAGTAGTGTAGGACAGTCCCAAGAGACCCAGTACTTC.

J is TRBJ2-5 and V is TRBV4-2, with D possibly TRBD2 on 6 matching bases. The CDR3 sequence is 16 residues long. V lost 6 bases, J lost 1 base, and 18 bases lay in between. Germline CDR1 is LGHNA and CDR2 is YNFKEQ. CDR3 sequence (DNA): TGTGCCAGCAGGCGAACCTCCGGGGGTCCCCAAGAGACCCAGTACTTC. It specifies CASRRTSGGPQETQYF.

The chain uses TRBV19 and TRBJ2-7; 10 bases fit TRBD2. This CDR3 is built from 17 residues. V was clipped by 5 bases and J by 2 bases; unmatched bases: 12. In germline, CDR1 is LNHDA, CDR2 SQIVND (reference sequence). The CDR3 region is CASSRDTGTSVPYEQYF. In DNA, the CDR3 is TGTGCCAGTAGTCGTGATACCGGGACTAGCGTACCCTACGAGCAGTACTTC.

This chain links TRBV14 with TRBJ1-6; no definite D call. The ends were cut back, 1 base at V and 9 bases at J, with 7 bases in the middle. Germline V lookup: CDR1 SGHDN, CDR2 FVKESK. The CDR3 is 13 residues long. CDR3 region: CASSQVGSSPLHF. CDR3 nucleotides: TGTGCCAGCAGCCAAGTTGGGAGTTCACCCCTCCACTTT. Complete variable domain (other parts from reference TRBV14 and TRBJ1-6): EAGVTQFPSHSVIEKGQTVTLRCDPISGHDNLYWYRRVMGKEIKFLLHFVKESKQDESGMPNNRFLAERTGGTYSTLKVQPAELEDSGVYFCASSQVGSSPLHFGNGTRLTVT.

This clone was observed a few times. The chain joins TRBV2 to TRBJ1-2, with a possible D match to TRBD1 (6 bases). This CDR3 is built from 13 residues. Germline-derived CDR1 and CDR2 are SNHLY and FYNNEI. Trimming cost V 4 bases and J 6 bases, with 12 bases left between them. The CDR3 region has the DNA TGTGCCAGCAGTGGGACAGTGGGTGATGGCTACACCTTC. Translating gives CASSGTVGDGYTF.

CDR3 nucleotides: TGTGCCAGCAGTTCCATGAGACGGGGGGCGCAGCGTCAGCCCCAGCATTTT. Translating it yields CASSSMRRGAQRQPQHF. The chain joins TRBV28 to TRBJ1-5, with D perhaps matching TRBD1 (6 bases). V was cut by 4 bases and J by 6 bases, with 22 bases left in between. The germline V gene encodes CDR1 MDHEN and CDR2 SYDVKM. The CDR3 has 17 amino acids.

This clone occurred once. CDR3 sequence (DNA): TGTGCCACCAGTGATGGGGGCTTTGATAGCAATCAGCCCCAGCATTTT. As protein: CATSDGGFDSNQPQHF. The chain recombines TRBV24-1 with TRBJ1-5, with a possible D match to TRBD1 (6 bases). The CDR3 length is 16 residues. Between the trimmed V and J ends, which lost 3 bases and 0 bases, there was a span of 11 bases. The germline V gene encodes CDR1 KGHDR and CDR2 SFDVKD.

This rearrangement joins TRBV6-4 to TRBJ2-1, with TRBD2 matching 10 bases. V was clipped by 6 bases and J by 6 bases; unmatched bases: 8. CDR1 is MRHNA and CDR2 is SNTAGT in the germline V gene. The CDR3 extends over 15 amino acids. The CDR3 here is CASRANSGGINEQFF. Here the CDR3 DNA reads TGTGCCAGCAGAGCTAATAGCGGGGGGATCAATGAGCAGTTCTTC.

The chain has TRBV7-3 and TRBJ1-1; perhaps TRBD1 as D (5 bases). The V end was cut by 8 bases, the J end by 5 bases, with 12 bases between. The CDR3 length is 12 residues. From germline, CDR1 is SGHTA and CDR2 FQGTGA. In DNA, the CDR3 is TGTGCCAGCTCGGGGGGTGGTACTGAAGCTTTCTTT. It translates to CASSGGGTEAFF. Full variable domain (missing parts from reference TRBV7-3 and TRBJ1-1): GAGVSQTPSNKVTEKGKYVELRCDPISGHTALYWYRQSLGQGPEFLIYFQGTGAADDSGLPNDRFFAVRPEGSVSTLKIQRTERGDSAVYLCASSGGGTEAFFGQGTRLTVV.

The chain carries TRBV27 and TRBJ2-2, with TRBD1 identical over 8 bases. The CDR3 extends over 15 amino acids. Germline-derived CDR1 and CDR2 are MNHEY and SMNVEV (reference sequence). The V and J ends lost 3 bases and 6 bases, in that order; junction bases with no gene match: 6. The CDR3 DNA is TGTGCCAGCAGTTTCCACAGGGGGAGCCCCGGGGAGCTGTTTTTT. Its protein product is CASSFHRGSPGELFF.

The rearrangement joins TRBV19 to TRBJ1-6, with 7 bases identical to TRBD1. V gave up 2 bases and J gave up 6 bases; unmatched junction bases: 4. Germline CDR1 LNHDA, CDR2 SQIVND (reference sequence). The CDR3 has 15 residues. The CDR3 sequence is CASSIKNRGNSPLHF. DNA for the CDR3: TGTGCCAGTAGTATAAAAAACAGGGGTAATTCACCCCTCCACTTT.

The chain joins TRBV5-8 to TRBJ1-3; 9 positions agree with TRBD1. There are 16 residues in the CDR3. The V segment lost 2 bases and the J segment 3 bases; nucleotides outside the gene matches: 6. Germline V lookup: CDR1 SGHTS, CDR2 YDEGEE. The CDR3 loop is CASSFTGQGGGNTIYF. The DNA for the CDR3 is TGTGCCAGCAGCTTCACGGGACAGGGAGGTGGAAACACCATATATTTT. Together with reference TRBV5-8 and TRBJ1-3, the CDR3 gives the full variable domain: EAGVTQSPTHLIKTRGQQATLRCSPISGHTSVYWYQQALGLGLQFLLWYDEGEERNRGNFPPRFSGRQFPNYSSELNVNALELEDSALYLCASSFTGQGGGNTIYFGEGSWLTVV.

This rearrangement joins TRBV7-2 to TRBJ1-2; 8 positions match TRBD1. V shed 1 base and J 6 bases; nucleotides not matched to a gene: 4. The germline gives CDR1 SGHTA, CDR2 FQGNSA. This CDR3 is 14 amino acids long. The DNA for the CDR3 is TGTGCCAGCAGCTTAGGGGCAGGGGGCAATGGCTACACCTTC. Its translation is CASSLGAGGNGYTF.

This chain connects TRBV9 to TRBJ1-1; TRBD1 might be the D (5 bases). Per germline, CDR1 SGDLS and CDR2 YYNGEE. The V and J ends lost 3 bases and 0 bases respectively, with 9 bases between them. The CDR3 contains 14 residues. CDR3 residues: CASSGGSMNTEAFF. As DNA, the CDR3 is TGTGCCAGCAGCGGGGGCAGTATGAACACTGAAGCTTTCTTT.